This TCR beta chain appears in the sequencing data of a study of Graves' ophthalmopathy and Graves' hyperthyroidism. Whole-study context: Cases classed as stable hyperthyroidism had no ophthalmopathy within 18 months of follow-up. Study-level points and caveats: Most thyroid-expanded clonotypes exceeding 0.001 frequency were also found in blood. Predictions made by the model for ophthalmopathy progression reached 70.59% sensitivity and about 72% specificity.

The CDR3 is 12 amino acids. V was clipped by 7 bases and J by 3 bases, with 7 bases between them. The germline V gene encodes CDR1 SEHNR and CDR2 FQNEAQ (reference sequence). Transcripts of RNA were the source for amplifying TCR beta CDR3 regions. Following a first-round RT-PCR that used HTBI primers, a second-round multiplex PCR was carried out. TCRdb independently ran MiXCR on the multiplex PCR reads; one entry per CDR3 protein. This table has a few hundred thousand distinct CDR3 sequences, under 45% appearing once. With regard to this clonotype: The antigen is unknown.

The sample taken for sequencing was peripheral blood or thyroid tissue (not recorded which). This sequence joins TRBV7-9 and TRBJ1-5, with D unclear. The receptor was derived from an adult man with Graves' hyperthyroidism. This CDR3 is CASTENNQPQHF. CDR3 DNA: TGTGCCAGCACAGAAAACAATCAGCCCCAGCATTTT. The full variable domain, in which reference TRBV7-9 and TRBJ1-5 provide the parts outside the CDR3, is DTGVSQNPRHKITKRGQNVTFRCDPISEHNRLYWYRQTLGQGPEFLTYFQNEAQLEKSRLLSDRFSAERPKGSFSTLEIQRTEQGDSAMYLCASTENNQPQHFGDGTRLSIL.